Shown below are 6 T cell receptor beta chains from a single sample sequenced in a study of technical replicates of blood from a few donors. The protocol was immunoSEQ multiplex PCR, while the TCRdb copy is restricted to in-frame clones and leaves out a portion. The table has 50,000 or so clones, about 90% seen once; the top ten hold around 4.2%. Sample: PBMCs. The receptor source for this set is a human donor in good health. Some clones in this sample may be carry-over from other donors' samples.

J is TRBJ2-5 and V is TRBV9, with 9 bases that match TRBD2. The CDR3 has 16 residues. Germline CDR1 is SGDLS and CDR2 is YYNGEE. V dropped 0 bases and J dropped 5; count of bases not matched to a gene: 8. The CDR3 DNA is TGTGCCAGCAGCGTAGTGGGGCGGGGGGGTTTGGAGACCCAGTACTTC. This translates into CASSVVGRGGLETQYF.

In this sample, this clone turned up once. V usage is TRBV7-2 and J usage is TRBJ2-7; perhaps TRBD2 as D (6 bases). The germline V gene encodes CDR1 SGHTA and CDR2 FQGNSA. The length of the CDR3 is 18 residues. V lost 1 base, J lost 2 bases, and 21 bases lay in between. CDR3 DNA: TGTGCCAGCAGCTTAGTAAGAGGGGTGTGGGGGGTTACCTACGAGCAGTACTTC. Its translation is CASSLVRGVWGVTYEQYF.

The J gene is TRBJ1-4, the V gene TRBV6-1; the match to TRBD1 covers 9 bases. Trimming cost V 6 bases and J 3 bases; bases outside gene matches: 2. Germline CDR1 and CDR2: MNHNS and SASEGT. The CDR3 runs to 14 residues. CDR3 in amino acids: CASRGQGSNEKLFF. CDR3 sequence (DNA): TGTGCCAGCAGGGGACAGGGCTCTAATGAAAAACTGTTTTTT.

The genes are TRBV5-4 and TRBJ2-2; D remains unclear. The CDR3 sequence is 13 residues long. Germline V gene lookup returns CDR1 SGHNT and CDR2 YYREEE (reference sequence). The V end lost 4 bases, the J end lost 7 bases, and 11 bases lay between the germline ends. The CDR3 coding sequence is TGTGCCAGCAGCCCTTCGCGGCTCGGGGAGCTGTTTTTT. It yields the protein CASSPSRLGELFF.

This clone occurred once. The CDR3 loop reads CASSSTGAAYEQYF. CDR3 nucleotides: TGCGCCAGCAGTTCTACAGGGGCCGCCTACGAGCAGTACTTC. This chain uses TRBV10-2 with TRBJ2-7; 7 bases map to TRBD1. V trimming: 5 bases; J trimming: 2 bases; junction bases outside the gene matches: 6. CDR1 and CDR2 (germline): WSHSY, SAAADI. CDR3 size: 14 residues.

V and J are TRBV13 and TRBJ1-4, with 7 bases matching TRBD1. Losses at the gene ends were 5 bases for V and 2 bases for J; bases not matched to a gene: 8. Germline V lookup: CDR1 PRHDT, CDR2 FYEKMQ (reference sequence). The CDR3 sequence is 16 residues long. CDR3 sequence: CASSPGQAWTNEKLFF. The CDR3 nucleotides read TGTGCCAGCAGCCCCGGACAGGCTTGGACTAATGAAAAACTGTTTTTT.